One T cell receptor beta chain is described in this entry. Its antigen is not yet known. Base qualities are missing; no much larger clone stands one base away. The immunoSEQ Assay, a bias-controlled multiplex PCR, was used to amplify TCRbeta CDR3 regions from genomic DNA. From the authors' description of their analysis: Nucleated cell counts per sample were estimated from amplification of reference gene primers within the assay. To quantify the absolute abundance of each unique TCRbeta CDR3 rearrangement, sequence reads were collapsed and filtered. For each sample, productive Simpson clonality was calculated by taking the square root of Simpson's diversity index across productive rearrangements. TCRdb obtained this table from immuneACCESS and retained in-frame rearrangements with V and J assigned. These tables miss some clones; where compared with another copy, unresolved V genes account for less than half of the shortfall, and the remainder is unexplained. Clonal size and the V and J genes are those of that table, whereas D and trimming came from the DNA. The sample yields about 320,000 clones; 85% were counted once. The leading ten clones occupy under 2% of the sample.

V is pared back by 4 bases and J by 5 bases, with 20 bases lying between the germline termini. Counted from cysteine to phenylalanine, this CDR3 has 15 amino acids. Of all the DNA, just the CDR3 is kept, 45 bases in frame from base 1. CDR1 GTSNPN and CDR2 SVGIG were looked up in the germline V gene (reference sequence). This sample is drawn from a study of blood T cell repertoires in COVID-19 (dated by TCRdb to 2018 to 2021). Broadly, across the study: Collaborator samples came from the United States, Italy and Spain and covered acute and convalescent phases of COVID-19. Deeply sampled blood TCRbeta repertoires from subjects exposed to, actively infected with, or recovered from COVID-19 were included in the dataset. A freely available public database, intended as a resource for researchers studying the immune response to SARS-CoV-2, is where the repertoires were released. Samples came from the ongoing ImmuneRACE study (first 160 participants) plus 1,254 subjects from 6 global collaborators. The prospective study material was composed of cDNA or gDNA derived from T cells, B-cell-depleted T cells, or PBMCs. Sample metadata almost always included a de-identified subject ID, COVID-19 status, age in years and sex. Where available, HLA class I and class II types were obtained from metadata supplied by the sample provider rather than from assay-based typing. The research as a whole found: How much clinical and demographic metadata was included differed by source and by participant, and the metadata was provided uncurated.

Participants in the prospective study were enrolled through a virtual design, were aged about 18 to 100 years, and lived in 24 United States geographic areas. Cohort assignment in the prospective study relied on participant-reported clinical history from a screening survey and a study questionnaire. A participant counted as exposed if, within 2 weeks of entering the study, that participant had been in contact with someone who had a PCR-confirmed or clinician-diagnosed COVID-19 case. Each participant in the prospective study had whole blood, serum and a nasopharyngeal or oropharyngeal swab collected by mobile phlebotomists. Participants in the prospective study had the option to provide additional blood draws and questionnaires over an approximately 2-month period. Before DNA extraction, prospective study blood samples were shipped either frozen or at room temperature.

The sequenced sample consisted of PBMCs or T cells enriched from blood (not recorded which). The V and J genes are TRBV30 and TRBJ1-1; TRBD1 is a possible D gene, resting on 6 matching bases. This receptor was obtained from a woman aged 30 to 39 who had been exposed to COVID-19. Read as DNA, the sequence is TGTGCCTGGATCACAGTAGCGGGGGGCTGGACTGAAGCTTTCTTT. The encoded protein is CAWITVAGGWTEAFF.